This is a list of T cell receptor beta chains from one sample in a study of T cell repertoires in ileal Crohn's disease. Assay: immunoSEQ multiplex PCR; the TCRdb copy retains only in-frame clones and omits some. Of approximately 17,000 clones listed, over 65% are singletons. Sequencing input: ileal tissue. All receptors come from an adult with Crohn's disease. CDR3s include the opening cysteine and the closing phenylalanine or tryptophan. The D gene is left open where the match is weak. Part of the rows lack a size; the others show once, few, many or a class for expanded clones.

j_gene,d_gene,abundance,v_gene,CDR3nt,CDR3aa
TRBJ2-1,-,-,TRBV4-2,TGTGCCAGCAGCCAAGGAGGAGCTACTGAGCAGTTCTTC,CASSQGGATEQFF
TRBJ2-5,-,-,TRBV11-2,TGTGCCAGCAGCTTAGACCAGCAAGAGACCCAGTACTTC,CASSLDQQETQYF
TRBJ1-1,-,few,TRBV5-4,TGTGCCAGCAGCCGCCGGGACACTGAAGCTTTCTTT,CASSRRDTEAFF
TRBJ1-2,-,-,TRBV27,TGTGCCAGCAGGGGGGGGCAAGGTGGCTATGGCTACACCTTC,CASRGGQGGYGYTF
TRBJ1-5,TRBD1,-,TRBV30,TGTGCCTGGAGTGCCGGACAGGGGGAGAGCAATCAGCCCCAGCATTTT,CAWSAGQGESNQPQHF
TRBJ1-5,-,-,TRBV15,TGTGCCACCAGCAGAGATCTCAGGGTAGAAGAGCCCCAGCATTTT,CATSRDLRVEEPQHF
TRBJ1-6,-,-,TRBV14,TGTGCCAGCAGCAGACGGACGGATACTAGCTCCTATAATTCACCCCTCCACTTT,CASSRRTDTSSYNSPLHF
TRBJ1-3,-,-,TRBV4-3,TGCGCCAGCAGCCAACAAGATATTGGTTCGGAGCCTCGTAGTGACACCATATATTTT,CASSQQDIGSEPRSDTIYF
TRBJ1-2,TRBD1,-,TRBV7-9,TGTGCCAGCAGCCCTACAGGGGCCTATGGCTACACCTTC,CASSPTGAYGYTF
TRBJ1-2,TRBD1,-,TRBV19,TGTGCCAGTAAGGAGGGACAGTCACTTGCCTATGGCTACACCTTC,CASKEGQSLAYGYTF
TRBJ1-6,-,-,TRBV7-9,TGTGCCAGCAGCTTTGGCGAAACAGGAGTTAATAATTCACCCCTCCACTTT,CASSFGETGVNNSPLHF
TRBJ2-3,TRBD2,-,TRBV30,TGTGCCTGGGCGATTGGGACTAGCTCCACAGATACGCAGTATTTT,CAWAIGTSSTDTQYF
TRBJ2-6,-,-,TRBV7-9,TGTGCCAGCAGCGTACAGGTCTCTGGGGCTAACGTCCTGACTTTC,CASSVQVSGANVLTF
TRBJ2-7,-,few,TRBV5-1,TGCGCCAGCAGCCTAGGACAGTTGAGCTCCTACGAGCAGTACTTC,CASSLGQLSSYEQYF
TRBJ2-7,-,-,TRBV30,TGTGCCTGGACCAGGAATACCTACGAGCAGTACTTC,CAWTRNTYEQYF
TRBJ1-1,-,few,TRBV25-1,TGTGCCAGCAGTAGGGGATGGGACACTGAAGCTTTCTTT,CASSRGWDTEAFF
TRBJ1-5,-,few,TRBV4-2,TGTGCCAGCAGCCAAGTACGAGGGGGATATAGCAATCAGCCCCAGCATTTT,CASSQVRGGYSNQPQHF
TRBJ1-3,-,-,TRBV19,TGTGCCAGTAATGGGGCCAGGCGTGGGAACACCATATATTTT,CASNGARRGNTIYF
TRBJ1-5,-,-,TRBV5-1,TGCGCCAGCAGCCCGGACAGAAATCAGCCCCAGCATTTT,CASSPDRNQPQHF
TRBJ2-2,-,-,TRBV11-2,TGTGCCAGCAGCCTCGACACTGACCGGGAGCTGTTTTTT,CASSLDTDRELFF
TRBJ1-1,TRBD1,few,TRBV5-4,TGTGCCAGCAGCTCATGGCAGGGGGGCAACACTGAAGCTTTCTTT,CASSSWQGGNTEAFF
TRBJ2-6,TRBD1,-,TRBV2,TGTGCCCGCAGCGAGAATACAGGGGGCGATGGGGCCAACGTCCTGACTTTC,CARSENTGGDGANVLTF
TRBJ1-5,-,-,TRBV6-1,TGTGCCAGCAGTCCCGAGTACCAGCCCCAGCATTTT,CASSPEYQPQHF
TRBJ2-3,TRBD2,-,TRBV5-1,TGCGCCAGCAGCCCCGGACTAGCGGGGGGGTCCACAGATACGCAGTATTTT,CASSPGLAGGSTDTQYF
TRBJ1-1,-,once,TRBV2,TGTGCCAGTGGGACCGGGAGCACTGAAGCTTTCTTT,CASGTGSTEAFF
TRBJ2-1,-,-,TRBV5-1,TGCGCCAGCAGCTTGGTCTCCAGCTCCTACAATGAGCAGTTCTTC,CASSLVSSSYNEQFF
TRBJ2-7,-,once,TRBV5-4,TGTGCCAGCAGCTTGGGAGGAGGCGACTACGAGCAGTACTTC,CASSLGGGDYEQYF
TRBJ2-5,TRBD2,-,TRBV29-1,TGCAGCGTCGGAACTAGCGGGGGCTACCAAGAGACCCAGTACTTC,CSVGTSGGYQETQYF
TRBJ1-6,-,-,TRBV10-2,TGCGCCAGCAGAGAGTGGTCCGGGATCGATTCACCCCTCCACTTT,CASREWSGIDSPLHF